Below, 20 T cell receptor beta chains from the same sample are listed, as sequenced in a study of cytomegalovirus exposure and HLA in healthy donors. Primers: 60 Vbeta forward and 13 Jbeta reverse. Repertoires were generated with immunoSEQ multiplex PCR, while TCRdb's copy carries only in-frame clones and drops some. This sample has 100,000 to 150,000 clones, with 55% to 75% found just once. The specimen was PBMCs. These receptors were obtained from a man aged 45 to 65 in good health and CMV-seropositive.

This clone was seen a few times. This chain joins TRBV5-5 and TRBJ2-7; D is uncertain. The CDR3 loop spans 15 amino acids. Trimming shortened V by 1 base and J by 5 bases, and 16 bases separated the two germline ends. CDR1 is SGHKS, CDR2 YYEKEE, per germline (reference sequence). The CDR3 sequence is CASSLMVLTGNEQYF. CDR3 in DNA: TGTGCCAGCAGCTTGATGGTTCTGACTGGCAACGAGCAGTACTTC.

The chain couples TRBV5-6 to TRBJ2-2, with D maybe TRBD1 (6 bases). V was clipped by 4 bases and J by 4 bases, with 14 bases between them. Germline assignment: CDR1 SGHDT and CDR2 YYEEEE. The length of the CDR3 is 15 residues. The CDR3 region is CASSTTGSGTGELFF. The CDR3 region has the DNA TGTGCCAGCAGCACCACAGGGTCTGGCACCGGGGAGCTGTTTTTT.

This clone was counted a few times. The chain couples TRBV7-3 to TRBJ2-1, with a weak D call TRBD2 (5 bases). The germline CDR1 and CDR2 sequences are SGHTA and FQGTGA. V lost 5 bases to trimming and J lost 6 bases, with 17 bases between them. The CDR3 runs 15 residues. The CDR3 DNA follows: TGTGCCAGCAGCCCCTCGGGATTATTAATCAATGAGCAGTTCTTC. As protein: CASSPSGLLINEQFF. Using reference TRBV7-3 and TRBJ2-1 for the parts outside the CDR3, the full variable domain is GAGVSQTPSNKVTEKGKYVELRCDPISGHTALYWYRQSLGQGPEFLIYFQGTGAADDSGLPNDRFFAVRPEGSVSTLKIQRTERGDSAVYLCASSPSGLLINEQFFGPGTRLTVL.

This chain links TRBV7-9 with TRBJ1-6, with a tentative D call TRBD1 (6 bases). In germline, CDR1 is SEHNR, CDR2 FQNEAQ (reference sequence). The CDR3 has 15 residues. Trimming cost V 5 bases and J 10 bases, with 18 bases left between them. CDR3 DNA sequence: TGTGCCAGCAGCAAGACAGGAGGACTTTGGTCACCCCTCCACTTT. Protein product: CASSKTGGLWSPLHF.

The chain uses TRBV14 and TRBJ1-2; 11 bases are shared with TRBD1. The germline gives CDR1 SGHDN, CDR2 FVKESK. Trimming at V came to 4 bases and at J to 7 bases, leaving 5 bases not matched to a gene. The CDR3 runs to 14 residues. The CDR3 is CASSRGQGASGYTF. In nucleotides, the CDR3 is TGTGCCAGCAGCCGTGGACAGGGGGCGAGTGGCTACACCTTC. Looking up the rest from reference TRBV14 and TRBJ1-2 gives the full variable domain: EAGVTQFPSHSVIEKGQTVTLRCDPISGHDNLYWYRRVMGKEIKFLLHFVKESKQDESGMPNNRFLAERTGGTYSTLKVQPAELEDSGVYFCASSRGQGASGYTFGSGTRLTVV.

The chain carries TRBV18 and TRBJ1-5; TRBD1 might be the D (5 bases). Trimming shortened V by 1 base and J by 7 bases, and 14 bases separated the two germline ends. Germline-derived CDR1 and CDR2 are KGHSH and LQKENI. The CDR3 consists of 15 residues. CDR3 sequence (DNA): TGTGCCAGCTCACCACTAGGTGGGGGGAGCCAGCCCCAGCATTTT. It encodes CASSPLGGGSQPQHF.

This rearrangement joins TRBV29-1 to TRBJ2-7; D is unresolved. CDR3 length equals 15 residues. Germline V gene sequence: CDR1 SQVTM, CDR2 ANQGSEA. V was shortened by 2 bases and J by 0 bases, with 14 bases between the two germline ends. In nucleotides, the CDR3 is TGCAGCGTTGAAACGCTTCAGGCAGGCTCCTACGAGCAGTACTTC. This translates into CSVETLQAGSYEQYF.

This rearrangement joins TRBV7-9 to TRBJ1-2, with 8 positions matching TRBD1. The V and J ends lost 4 bases and 4 bases, in that order; junction bases with no gene match: 11. CDR1 SEHNR and CDR2 FQNEAQ come from the germline V gene (reference sequence). The CDR3 is made up of 16 amino acids. CDR3 in amino acids: CASSSGPTGDGYGYTF. CDR3 nucleotide sequence: TGTGCCAGCAGCTCAGGCCCGACAGGGGACGGCTATGGCTACACCTTC.

The rearrangement joins TRBV15 to TRBJ1-3; D gene uncertain. The ends were cut back, 0 bases at V and 0 bases at J, with 9 bases in the middle. The CDR3 is made up of 16 amino acids. Germline assignment: CDR1 LNHNV and CDR2 YYDKDF (reference sequence). As DNA, the CDR3 is TGTGCCACCAGCAGAGATGGTTACTTCTCTGGAAACACCATATATTTT. Protein sequence: CATSRDGYFSGNTIYF.

CDR3 DNA: TGTGCCAGTAGTATTCGGGGACAGGGGAATTCACCCCTCCACTTT. Residues: CASSIRGQGNSPLHF. The V call is TRBV19, the J call TRBJ1-6; 10 bases are shared with TRBD1. The length of the CDR3 is 15 residues. CDR1 and CDR2 (germline): LNHDA, SQIVND (reference sequence). J lost 7 bases, V lost 3 bases, and 3 bases had no gene match.

In nucleotides, the CDR3 is TGTGCCAGCAGCTTAGAGTTGCGCGGGAGCTACGAGCAGTACTTC. Its translation is CASSLELRGSYEQYF. The chain is built from TRBV7-2 and TRBJ2-7; 7 nucleotides match TRBD2. The CDR3 is 15 amino acids. After removal of 1 base from V and 3 bases from J, the junction contained 6 bases not matched to a gene. Germline CDR1 and CDR2: SGHTA and FQGNSA.

Only one count was recorded for this clone. The rearrangement joins TRBV4-3 to TRBJ1-2; weak D call: TRBD1 (6 bases). Trimming pared 0 bases from V and 13 bases from J, leaving 18 bases between. The V gene's germline CDR1 is LGHNA and CDR2 YSLEER. This CDR3 is built from 14 residues. CDR3 sequence: CASSQEVRGGGFTF. The CDR3 region has the DNA TGCGCCAGCAGCCAAGAGGTCAGGGGAGGGGGGTTCACCTTC.

This chain uses TRBV7-9 with TRBJ2-5; TRBD2 might be the D (5 bases). V was trimmed by 4 bases and J by 2 bases, leaving 17 bases between them. The CDR3 totals 16 residues. Germline V gene data show CDR1 as SEHNR and CDR2 as FQNEAQ (reference sequence). CDR3 bases: TGTGCCAGCAGCTCGTTAGGGAGCCAACGACAAGAGACCCAGTACTTC. Residues: CASSSLGSQRQETQYF.

The chain carries TRBV11-2 and TRBJ1-1; D is unresolved. V lost 4 bases and J 1 base, leaving 10 bases between the germline ends. CDR3 length: 14 residues. CDR1 and CDR2 from the germline V gene are SGHAT and FQNNGV. The CDR3 sequence is CASSSSVSNTEAFF. The CDR3 DNA reads as TGTGCCAGCAGCTCGTCCGTTTCGAACACTGAAGCTTTCTTT.

As for this clone: This specimen includes other DNA sequences encoding the same CDR3. The chain links TRBV14 to TRBJ2-1, with a tentative D call TRBD2 (6 bases). This CDR3 is 18 amino acids long. The V and J ends lost 0 bases and 13 bases respectively, with 28 bases between them. Germline lookup yields CDR1 SGHDN and CDR2 FVKESK. The CDR3 DNA sequence: TGTGCCAGCAGCCAAGAGGGGCAGGGACTCTATCCTGGGGGTGAACAGTTCTTC. It encodes CASSQEGQGLYPGGEQFF.

V and J are TRBV29-1 and TRBJ2-5; D unresolved. The CDR3 totals 12 residues. Germline V lookup: CDR1 SQVTM, CDR2 ANQGSEA. Trimming stripped 5 bases from V and 4 bases from J, with 11 bases between. The CDR3 coding sequence is TGCAGCGTTCGACATTACGGAGAGACCCAGTACTTC. Amino acid sequence: CSVRHYGETQYF.

The J gene is TRBJ1-2, the V gene TRBV5-1; D is unresolved. Germline assignment: CDR1 SGHRS and CDR2 YFSETQ. CDR3 length: 15 amino acids. Trimming removed 0 bases at V and 3 bases at J, with 12 bases between. Here the CDR3 reads CASSLGGESHYGYTF. CDR3 sequence (DNA): TGCGCCAGCAGCTTGGGCGGGGAGAGTCACTATGGCTACACCTTC.

This clone was counted a single time. This chain connects TRBV29-1 to TRBJ2-7, with 10 bases that match TRBD1. V was clipped by 4 bases and J by 6 bases; unmatched bases: 6. CDR3 length: 13 amino acids. Germline lookup yields CDR1 SQVTM and CDR2 ANQGSEA. As DNA, the CDR3 is TGCAGCGTTGCAGGGGACAGGGGCTTCGAGCAGTACTTC. This gives the protein CSVAGDRGFEQYF.

The chain combines TRBV15 with TRBJ1-5; 12 bases are shared with TRBD1. The V segment lost 3 bases and the J segment 6 bases; nucleotides outside the gene matches: 6. The CDR3 has 16 amino acids. The germline V gene has CDR1 LNHNV and CDR2 YYDKDF (reference sequence). The CDR3, as DNA: TGTGCCACCAGCAGCACCGGGACAGGGGGCCGTCAGCCCCAGCATTTT. This translates into CATSSTGTGGRQPQHF.

The V gene is TRBV5-1, the J gene TRBJ2-3, with 7 bases fitting TRBD1. The germline V gene has CDR1 SGHRS and CDR2 YFSETQ. V lost 4 bases, J lost 0 bases, and 5 bases stayed unmatched. The CDR3 contains 15 residues. The CDR3 sequence is CASSRLTGSTDTQYF. The CDR3 DNA sequence: TGCGCCAGCAGCAGGTTGACAGGGAGCACAGATACGCAGTATTTT.